These T cell receptor beta chains were read from a single sample in a study of shared clonotypes between healthy human individuals. Produced via immunoSEQ multiplex PCR; TCRdb's table is partial and in-frame only. Altogether fewer than 3 million clones are present, 85% to 95% being singletons, with the ten largest covering around 0.38%. Sequenced: naive CD4+ T cells from PBMCs. Every receptor here comes from a man between 18 and 35 years old in good health. Some clones in this sample may be carry-over from other donors' samples. Each CDR3 is given with its conserved first and last residue. The order of the fields is D gene, J gene, V gene, clone size, CDR3 protein, CDR3 DNA. D genes are given only for firm matches. Not every row has a clone size; where given, it reads once, few, many or a size class.

NA | TRBJ2-1 | TRBV5-1 | NA | CASSLFSNYNEQFF | TGCGCCAGCAGCTTGTTTAGCAACTACAATGAGCAGTTCTTC
TRBD2 | TRBJ2-1 | TRBV7-9 | NA | CASSLGAGGPLNEQFF | TGTGCCAGCAGCTTAGGCGCGGGAGGGCCGCTCAATGAGCAGTTCTTC
TRBD1 | TRBJ1-2 | TRBV19 | NA | CASSPRTGGRGKGGYTF | TGTGCCAGTAGTCCACGGACAGGGGGCAGGGGAAAGGGCGGCTACACCTTC
NA | TRBJ2-5 | TRBV28 | NA | CASSLGPSSETQYF | TGTGCCAGCAGTCTAGGCCCGTCCTCGGAGACCCAGTACTTC
TRBD2 | TRBJ2-1 | TRBV5-1 | NA | CASTDLAGGGNEQFF | TGCGCCAGCACCGACTTAGCGGGAGGGGGCAATGAGCAGTTCTTC
NA | TRBJ2-7 | TRBV6-5 | NA | CASGVRFNEQYF | TGTGCCAGCGGGGTGCGGTTCAACGAGCAGTACTTC
NA | TRBJ2-5 | TRBV9 | NA | CASSVGPSNQWETQYF | TGTGCCAGCAGCGTAGGCCCCTCTAACCAGTGGGAGACCCAGTACTTC
NA | TRBJ1-3 | TRBV7-2 | NA | CASSLRNTIYF | TGTGCCAGCAGCTTACGGAACACCATATATTTT
NA | TRBJ1-2 | TRBV7-2 | NA | CASSEGGARGGYTF | TGTGCCAGCAGCGAAGGAGGCGCCCGAGGGGGCTACACCTTC
NA | TRBJ1-1 | TRBV5-1 | few | CASSLDPGPYTEAFF | TGCGCCAGCAGCTTGGATCCAGGTCCGTACACTGAAGCTTTCTTT
NA | TRBJ1-2 | TRBV11-2 | NA | CASSLGGIYGYTF | TGTGCCAGCAGCTTAGGAGGGATCTATGGCTACACCTTC
TRBD2 | TRBJ2-1 | TRBV4-2 | NA | CASSQATGTSGLSSYNEQFF | TGTGCCAGCAGCCAAGCTACCGGGACTAGCGGGTTAAGCTCCTACAATGAGCAGTTCTTC
NA | TRBJ2-7 | TRBV5-1 | NA | CASKLGGAGSYEQYF | TGCGCCAGCAAATTAGGAGGAGCAGGCTCCTACGAGCAGTACTTC
TRBD2 | TRBJ2-1 | TRBV5-4 | NA | CASSLGGSRRSSYNEQFF | TGTGCCAGCAGCTTAGGCGGGAGCCGGCGTAGCTCCTACAATGAGCAGTTCTTC
NA | TRBJ2-5 | TRBV2 | NA | CASSDRIIGETQYF | TGTGCCAGCAGTGACAGGATAATTGGGGAGACCCAGTACTTC
TRBD1 | TRBJ1-2 | TRBV4-1 | NA | CASSQDGQAYYGYTF | TGCGCCAGCAGCCAAGACGGACAGGCATACTATGGCTACACCTTC
TRBD1 | TRBJ2-1 | TRBV5-5 | NA | CASALLRTGGTYNEQFF | TGTGCCAGCGCCCTCCTTAGGACAGGGGGCACCTACAATGAGCAGTTCTTC
NA | TRBJ2-1 | TRBV28 | NA | CASSVQGWWNEQFF | TGTGCCAGCAGTGTACAGGGTTGGTGGAATGAGCAGTTCTTC
TRBD2 | TRBJ2-7 | TRBV25-1 | NA | CASSESLAGDNEQYF | TGTGCCAGCAGTGAATCCTTGGCGGGAGATAACGAGCAGTACTTC
TRBD2 | TRBJ2-1 | TRBV6-5 | NA | CASSYRLALNNEQFF | TGTGCCAGCAGTTATCGACTAGCGCTAAACAATGAGCAGTTCTTC
TRBD1 | TRBJ2-1 | TRBV5-1 | NA | CASSLPPGTVSYNEQFF | TGCGCCAGCAGCTTGCCACCGGGGACAGTCTCCTACAATGAGCAGTTCTTC
NA | TRBJ2-7 | TRBV6-5 | NA | CASTTGPTTYEQYF | TGTGCCAGCACCACTGGACCGACTACCTACGAGCAGTACTTC
NA | TRBJ2-2 | TRBV29-1 | NA | CSVGLSQGATGELFF | TGCAGCGTTGGGCTGAGCCAGGGTGCCACCGGGGAGCTGTTTTTT
NA | TRBJ1-1 | TRBV30 | NA | CAWSRLNTEAFF | TGTGCCTGGAGTCGGTTAAACACTGAAGCTTTCTTT
NA | TRBJ1-2 | TRBV19 | NA | CASSMPANFWGYGYTF | TGTGCCAGTAGTATGCCCGCGAATTTCTGGGGCTATGGCTACACCTTC
NA | TRBJ2-1 | TRBV7-8 | NA | CASSSFTGYRYNEQFF | TGTGCCAGCAGCTCCTTCACAGGGTACCGCTACAATGAGCAGTTCTTC
NA | TRBJ1-2 | TRBV6-5 | NA | CASRGGYTASF | TGTGCCAGCAGGGGGGGGTATACTGCTTCCTTC
TRBD2 | TRBJ2-7 | TRBV10-3 | NA | CAITGSGVDEQYF | TGTGCCATCACAGGGAGCGGGGTGGACGAGCAGTACTTC
NA | TRBJ1-2 | TRBV5-4 | NA | CASSPGRRDSLGYGYTF | TGTGCCAGCAGCCCCGGTCGTCGGGACTCACTCGGCTATGGCTACACCTTC
TRBD2 | TRBJ2-2 | TRBV29-1 | NA | CSTRRGSGRVNGELFF | TGCAGCACCCGGAGGGGTAGCGGGAGGGTGAACGGGGAGCTGTTTTTT
TRBD1 | TRBJ1-5 | TRBV28 | NA | CASSSWTGNEYSNQPQHF | TGTGCCAGCAGTTCTTGGACAGGGAACGAGTATAGCAATCAGCCCCAGCATTTT
TRBD2 | TRBJ2-1 | TRBV4-2 | NA | CASSHAGVYNEQFF | TGTGCCAGCAGCCATGCGGGAGTCTACAATGAGCAGTTCTTC
TRBD2 | TRBJ2-7 | TRBV10-1 | NA | CASSPGLAGYVDEQYF | TGCGCCAGCAGTCCGGGACTAGCGGGTTACGTCGACGAGCAGTACTTC
TRBD2 | TRBJ2-3 | TRBV5-6 | NA | CASSFGTSGRTHTQYF | TGTGCCAGCAGCTTCGGGACTAGCGGGAGAACCCATACGCAGTATTTT
NA | TRBJ1-2 | TRBV28 | NA | CASSPRVYDYTF | TGTGCCAGCAGTCCCCGGGTCTATGACTACACCTTC
NA | TRBJ2-3 | TRBV11-2 | NA | CASSLRRAASTDTQYF | TGTGCCAGCAGCTTGAGGCGAGCCGCCAGCACAGATACGCAGTATTTT
NA | TRBJ1-5 | TRBV6-6 | NA | CASSYSMPGAGQPQHF | TGTGCCAGCAGTTACTCGATGCCGGGGGCGGGTCAGCCCCAGCATTTT
TRBD1 | TRBJ1-2 | TRBV5-4 | NA | CASSSGQGAGNYGYTF | TGTGCCAGCAGCTCCGGACAGGGGGCGGGAAACTATGGCTACACCTTC
NA | TRBJ1-1 | TRBV11-2 | NA | CASSLEARLPTEAFF | TGTGCCAGCAGCTTAGAAGCCAGGTTGCCCACTGAAGCTTTCTTT
NA | TRBJ2-7 | TRBV11-2 | NA | CASRGAYEQYF | TGTGCCAGCAGGGGAGCTTACGAGCAGTACTTC
TRBD1 | TRBJ1-2 | TRBV28 | NA | CASSFPGQANYGYTF | TGTGCCAGCAGTTTCCCCGGACAGGCTAACTATGGCTACACCTTC
NA | TRBJ1-2 | TRBV7-8 | NA | CASSLEANYGYTF | TGTGCCAGCAGCTTAGAGGCTAACTATGGCTACACCTTC
NA | TRBJ1-2 | TRBV7-2 | NA | CASSLAQRYGYTF | TGTGCCAGCAGCTTAGCCCAGCGCTATGGCTACACCTTC
NA | TRBJ1-1 | TRBV9 | NA | CASSPRTANTEAFF | TGTGCCAGCAGCCCCAGGACGGCGAACACTGAAGCTTTCTTT
NA | TRBJ1-4 | TRBV19 | NA | CASSTSREKLFF | TGTGCCAGTAGTACAAGTCGCGAAAAACTGTTTTTT
TRBD1 | TRBJ1-3 | TRBV6-4 | NA | CASTPDRVSGNTIYF | TGTGCCAGCACCCCCGACAGGGTTTCTGGAAACACCATATATTTT
TRBD1 | TRBJ2-7 | TRBV5-1 | NA | CASRDSGGKSSYEQYF | TGCGCCAGCAGGGATTCAGGGGGCAAGAGCTCCTACGAGCAGTACTTC
NA | TRBJ1-5 | TRBV5-8 | NA | CASSLGQELLSQPQHF | TGTGCCAGCAGCTTGGGGCAGGAGCTTCTCTCCCAGCCCCAGCATTTT
TRBD2 | TRBJ2-1 | TRBV5-1 | NA | CASSLSGRADNEQFF | TGCGCCAGCAGCCTGAGCGGGAGGGCCGATAATGAGCAGTTCTTC
TRBD1 | TRBJ2-4 | TRBV11-2 | NA | CASSMYRGAFLETKNIQYF | TGTGCCAGCAGCATGTACAGGGGGGCTTTTCTGGAGACCAAAAACATTCAGTACTTC
TRBD2 | TRBJ2-1 | TRBV10-3 | once | CAISERLAPSSYNEQFF | TGTGCCATCAGTGAAAGACTAGCTCCGAGCTCCTACAATGAGCAGTTCTTC
NA | TRBJ1-4 | TRBV7-9 | few | CASTPTNEKLFF | TGTGCCAGCACACCAACTAATGAAAAACTGTTTTTT
NA | TRBJ2-5 | TRBV5-6 | NA | CASSLVPVLSETQYF | TGTGCCAGCAGCTTGGTCCCCGTCTTATCGGAGACCCAGTACTTC
NA | TRBJ2-3 | TRBV21-1 | NA | CASSPSTDTQYF | TGTGCCAGCAGCCCAAGCACAGATACGCAGTATTTT
NA | TRBJ2-3 | TRBV6-6 | once | CASSPWIVGDTDTQYF | TGTGCCAGCAGTCCGTGGATAGTGGGAGACACAGATACGCAGTATTTT
NA | TRBJ1-1 | TRBV9 | NA | CASSGRMNTEAFF | TGTGCCAGCAGCGGACGGATGAACACTGAAGCTTTCTTT
NA | TRBJ2-3 | TRBV19 | NA | CASSIADTQYF | TGTGCCAGTAGTATTGCCGATACGCAGTATTTT